These 11 T cell receptor beta chains were sequenced from one sample in a study of monozygotic twins with inflammatory bowel disease. For each CDR3 protein, TCRdb gives one entry from its re-call of the 5' RACE reads, without DNA. Its listing shows fewer than 400,000 distinct CDR3 sequences. Sequenced material: blood. The receptors stem from a human donor with ulcerative colitis or Crohn's disease, or a healthy co-twin of an affected twin (not recorded which).

The V gene is TRBV7-2, the J gene TRBJ2-7. CDR3 length: 12 residues. Germline V gene sequence: CDR1 SGHTA, CDR2 FQGNSA. The CDR3 here is CASSLMGSEQYF.

V usage is TRBV9 and J usage is TRBJ2-2. The CDR3 totals 13 residues. The germline V gene has CDR1 SGDLS and CDR2 YYNGEE. Here the CDR3 reads CASSVEGGGELFF.

The chain uses TRBV20-1 and TRBJ2-1; TCRdb's D call, TRBD2, is unchecked because there is no DNA. The germline CDR1 and CDR2 sequences are DFQATT and SNEGSKA (reference sequence). The CDR3 length is 12 residues. CDR3 protein: CSATGLDNEQFF.

V usage is TRBV6-2 or TRBV6-3 and J usage is TRBJ1-2; TCRdb lists TRBD1, though no DNA is available to test this call. CDR3 size: 12 residues. Germline assignment: CDR1 MNHEY and CDR2 SVGEGT. This CDR3 is CASSYQGKGYTF.

V is TRBV5-1 and J is TRBJ2-2; TCRdb returns TRBD2, unconfirmable since there is no DNA. CDR1 SGHRS and CDR2 YFSETQ come from the germline V gene. This CDR3 is built from 17 residues. The CDR3 loop reads CASSFLSGGPSTGELFF.

The CDR3: CASSSPGQGYEQYF. The chain carries TRBV5-1 and TRBJ2-7; TCRdb returns TRBD1, unconfirmable since there is no DNA. The CDR3 extends over 14 amino acids. Germline V gene data show CDR1 as SGHRS and CDR2 as YFSETQ.

The chain couples TRBV3-1 to TRBJ2-2; TCRdb picks TRBD2, but there is no DNA to check that call. The CDR3 spans 19 residues. Per the germline V gene, CDR1 is LGHDT and CDR2 is YNNKEL (reference sequence). The CDR3 loop is CASSRPTSGLAWGTGELFF.

This chain links TRBV12-3 or TRBV12-4 with TRBJ2-6; TCRdb gives TRBD1 as the D gene, but with no DNA this cannot be confirmed. This CDR3 has 16 residues. CDR3 sequence: CATRGGEGHGANVLTF.

This rearrangement joins TRBV7-2 to TRBJ1-3. Per the germline V gene, CDR1 is SGHTA and CDR2 is FQGNSA. This CDR3 region has 12 residues. The CDR3 loop reads CASSPYGNTIYF.

V usage is TRBV20-1 and J usage is TRBJ1-1. The CDR3 runs to 13 residues. Germline loops: CDR1 DFQATT, CDR2 SNEGSKA (reference sequence). The CDR3 loop is CSARDPKHTEAFF.

This chain joins TRBV15 and TRBJ2-3; TCRdb picks TRBD2, but there is no DNA to check that call. Germline loops: CDR1 LNHNV, CDR2 YYDKDF (reference sequence). The CDR3 has 11 amino acids. CDR3 residues: CATAGGDTQYF.